The 30 T cell receptor beta chains given below trace back to one sample, sequenced in a study of blood T cell repertoires in COVID-19. Clones were sequenced by immunoSEQ multiplex PCR, and TCRdb holds only the in-frame ones, with some missing. The table includes 55,000 to 75,000 clones, 70% to 90% detected once. Sequences were obtained from peripheral blood. The receptor source for this set is a human donor with active COVID-19. The donor label of this sample is uncertain.

J is TRBJ1-1 and V is TRBV15; maybe TRBD1 (5 bases). This CDR3 has 13 residues. Germline-derived CDR1 and CDR2 are LNHNV and YYDKDF (reference sequence). Trimming stripped 0 bases from V and 10 bases from J, with 12 bases between. Written as DNA, the CDR3 is TGTGCCACCAGCAGAGATCAAGGGGTCGGAGCTTTCTTT. This sequence encodes CATSRDQGVGAFF.

The chain employs TRBV7-8 and TRBJ1-6; D call uncertain. Germline values: CDR1 SGHVS, CDR2 FQNEAQ. The CDR3 spans 12 residues. The ends were cut back, 5 bases at V and 7 bases at J, with 6 bases in the middle. The CDR3 spells CASSQTNSPLHF. The CDR3 DNA is TGTGCCAGCAGCCAGACAAATTCACCCCTCCACTTT.

J is TRBJ2-2 and V is TRBV7-2; no firm D call. The CDR3 consists of 15 residues. CDR1 and CDR2 (germline): SGHTA, FQGNSA. V lost 5 bases to trimming and J lost 5 bases, with 15 bases between them. DNA for the CDR3: TGTGCCAGCAGCCTTGCGTGGGCAGGAACCGGGGAGCTGTTTTTT. Amino acids: CASSLAWAGTGELFF.

V usage is TRBV3-1 (or the pseudogene TRBV3-2) and J usage is TRBJ1-2, with 10 bases aligning to TRBD1. The germline CDR1 and CDR2 sequences are LGHDT and YNNKEL (reference sequence). This CDR3 comprises 15 residues. Losses at the gene ends were 3 bases for V and 7 bases for J; bases not matched to a gene: 8. The CDR3 DNA follows: TGTGCCAGCAGCCATGTAGGGACAGGGGCCTCTGGCTACACCTTC. Residues: CASSHVGTGASGYTF.

The V gene is TRBV9, the J gene TRBJ1-6; D unresolved. Trimming pared 6 bases from V and 0 bases from J, leaving 10 bases between. The CDR3 spans 15 residues. CDR1 is SGDLS and CDR2 is YYNGEE in the germline V gene. The CDR3 sequence is CASKLDISYNSPLHF. CDR3 DNA sequence: TGTGCCAGCAAGCTAGATATCTCCTATAATTCACCCCTCCACTTT.

This sequence joins TRBV2 and TRBJ2-1; 10 nucleotides match TRBD1. Looked up from germline, CDR1 is SNHLY and CDR2 is FYNNEI. This CDR3 has 14 residues. J lost 5 bases, V lost 6 bases, and 4 bases had no gene match. The CDR3 loop reads CASSRDRGHNEQFF. The DNA of the CDR3 is TGTGCCAGCAGCCGGGACAGGGGTCACAATGAGCAGTTCTTC.

V gene TRBV5-4 combines with J gene TRBJ1-3, with no clear D. Germline CDR1 and CDR2: SGHNT and YYREEE (reference sequence). The CDR3 loop spans 15 amino acids. Trimming removed 0 bases at V and 0 bases at J, with 7 bases between. CDR3 amino acids: CASSLDSISGNTIYF. As DNA, the CDR3 is TGTGCCAGCAGCTTGGATAGTATCTCTGGAAACACCATATATTTT.

The rearrangement links TRBV5-1 to TRBJ2-3, with 8 bases matching TRBD2. J was trimmed by 6 bases and V by 0 bases; bases with no gene match: 6. CDR3 length: 15 residues. The germline CDR1 and CDR2 sequences are SGHRS and YFSETQ. The DNA of the CDR3 is TGCGCCAGCAGCTTGGCCGGGACTAGGGCTGATACGCAGTATTTT. It encodes CASSLAGTRADTQYF. Together with reference TRBV5-1 and TRBJ2-3, the CDR3 gives the full variable domain: KAGVTQTPRYLIKTRGQQVTLSCSPISGHRSVSWYQQTPGQGLQFLFEYFSETQRNKGNFPGRFSGRQFSNSRSEMNVSTLELGDSALYLCASSLAGTRADTQYFGPGTRLTVL.

The chain carries TRBV30 and TRBJ2-5; tentatively, D is TRBD1 (5 bases). The germline CDR1 and CDR2 sequences are GTSNPN and SVGIG (reference sequence). This CDR3 is 12 amino acids long. Trimming cost V 7 bases and J 0 bases, with 9 bases left between them. The CDR3 DNA sequence: TGTGCCTTCTCAGGGTACCAAGAGACCCAGTACTTC. Protein product: CAFSGYQETQYF.

The chain is built from TRBV5-4 and TRBJ2-3; 13 bases match TRBD2. The CDR3 runs to 16 residues. Germline CDR1 SGHNT, CDR2 YYREEE (reference sequence). The J segment lost 4 bases and the V segment lost 3 bases, leaving 5 bases of the junction unmatched. In DNA, the CDR3 is TGTGCCAGCAGCTCACTAGCGGGGGGGCTGGCAGATACGCAGTATTTT. The encoded protein is CASSSLAGGLADTQYF.

This chain connects TRBV6-5 to TRBJ2-3; possible D gene TRBD1, 6 bases. This CDR3 spans 14 amino acids. The ends were cut back, 5 bases at V and 5 bases at J, with 14 bases in the middle. Germline V gives CDR1 MNHEY, CDR2 SVGAGI. CDR3 coding DNA: TGTGCCAGCAGTACCCTTATAGGGGGAGATACGCAGTATTTT. Translated: CASSTLIGGDTQYF.

On this clone: The sample holds other DNA sequences that translate to the same CDR3. CDR3 region: CASSWIEAGELFF. CDR3 nucleotide sequence: TGTGCCAGCAGTTGGATCGAGGCCGGGGAGCTGTTTTTT. This chain joins TRBV27 and TRBJ2-2; D unclear. The CDR3 runs 13 residues. The V gene's germline CDR1 is MNHEY and CDR2 SMNVEV (reference sequence). The V and J ends lost 4 bases and 6 bases respectively, with 9 bases between them.

The genes are TRBV27 and TRBJ2-7, with D tentatively TRBD1 (6 bases). Germline-derived CDR1 and CDR2 are MNHEY and SMNVEV (reference sequence). The V gene lost 4 bases and the J gene lost 9 bases, with 16 bases spanning the gap. CDR3 size: 13 residues. CDR3 region: CASSSGTPGWQYF. The CDR3, as DNA: TGTGCCAGCAGTTCCGGGACACCAGGTTGGCAGTACTTC.

This rearrangement joins TRBV29-1 to TRBJ2-1, with 7 bases aligning to TRBD2. Germline V lookup: CDR1 SQVTM, CDR2 ANQGSEA. This CDR3 region has 13 residues. The V and J ends lost 3 bases and 7 bases, in that order; junction bases with no gene match: 6. The CDR3 loop is CSVEGRALNEQFF. The CDR3 DNA sequence: TGCAGCGTTGAGGGGAGGGCTTTAAATGAGCAGTTCTTC.

V and J are TRBV30 and TRBJ1-1; 7 bases line up with TRBD1. The germline CDR1 and CDR2 sequences are GTSNPN and SVGIG (reference sequence). V lost 2 bases to trimming and J lost 3 bases; unmatched junction nucleotides: 6. The CDR3 consists of 14 residues. CDR3 loop: CAWSSRQGYTEAFF. In nucleotides, the CDR3 is TGTGCCTGGAGTTCGAGACAGGGATACACTGAAGCTTTCTTT. Combining the CDR3 with reference TRBV30 and TRBJ1-1 gives the whole variable domain SQTIHQWPATLVQPVGSPLSLECTVEGTSNPNLYWYRQAAGRGLQLLFYSVGIGQISSEVPQNLSASRPQDRQFILSSKKLLLSDSGFYLCAWSSRQGYTEAFFGQGTRLTVV.

The V gene is TRBV11-3, the J gene TRBJ1-1; D unresolved. Germline V lookup: CDR1 SGHNT, CDR2 YENEEA. V was clipped by 3 bases and J by 8 bases, with 10 bases between them. This CDR3 is 12 amino acids long. The CDR3 sequence is CASSFGLQEAFF. CDR3 nucleotides: TGTGCCAGCAGCTTCGGACTGCAGGAAGCTTTCTTT. Full variable domain (remainder filled in from reference TRBV11-3 and TRBJ1-1): EAGVVQSPRYKIIEKKQPVAFWCNPISGHNTLYWYLQNLGQGPELLIRYENEEAVDDSQLPKDRFSAERLKGVDSTLKIQPAELGDSAVYLCASSFGLQEAFFGQGTRLTVV.

This clone was recorded a few times. The chain joins TRBV5-1 to TRBJ2-1; tentatively, D is TRBD2 (7 bases). The V end lost 2 bases, the J end lost 5 bases, and 17 bases lay between the germline ends. The germline V gene has CDR1 SGHRS and CDR2 YFSETQ. The CDR3 is 16 residues long. The CDR3 protein is CASSLGRGRADNEQFF. CDR3 nucleotide sequence: TGCGCCAGCAGCTTAGGGAGGGGGAGAGCGGACAATGAGCAGTTCTTC.

This chain links TRBV5-6 with TRBJ1-2; 7 nucleotides line up with TRBD1. Germline assignment: CDR1 SGHDT and CDR2 YYEEEE. J lost 7 bases, V lost 1 base, and 4 bases had no gene match. The CDR3 is made up of 13 amino acids. CDR3 sequence: CASSLYRGTGYTF. The CDR3 DNA reads as TGTGCCAGCAGCTTGTACAGGGGTACTGGCTACACCTTC. The full variable domain, its missing parts supplied by reference TRBV5-6 and TRBJ1-2, is DAGVTQSPTHLIKTRGQQVTLRCSPKSGHDTVSWYQQALGQGPQFIFQYYEEEERQRGNFPDRFSGHQFPNYSSELNVNALLLGDSALYLCASSLYRGTGYTFGSGTRLTVV.

V usage is TRBV7-2 and J usage is TRBJ2-7, with D possibly being TRBD2 (5 bases). CDR1 is SGHTA and CDR2 is FQGNSA in the germline V gene. Between the trimmed V and J ends, which lost 1 base and 9 bases, there was a span of 16 bases. This CDR3 comprises 14 residues. CDR3 region: CASSLVREPIVQYF. CDR3 nucleotides: TGTGCCAGCAGCTTAGTGAGGGAACCTATTGTGCAGTACTTC. The whole variable domain, filled in from reference TRBV7-2 and TRBJ2-7, reads GAGVSQSPSNKVTEKGKDVELRCDPISGHTALYWYRQSLGQGLEFLIYFQGNSAPDKSGLPSDRFSAERTGGSVSTLTIQRTQQEDSAVYLCASSLVREPIVQYFGPGTRLTVT.

The chain combines TRBV4-1 with TRBJ2-5; a weak D match, TRBD2 (6 bases). V was shortened by 5 bases and J by 6 bases, with 16 bases between the two germline ends. CDR1 is MGHRA and CDR2 is YSYEKL in the germline V gene. The CDR3 is 14 residues long. The chain's CDR3 is CASSDPRRGQTQYF. CDR3 coding DNA: TGCGCCAGCAGCGACCCTCGGAGGGGTCAGACCCAGTACTTC.

For this clone: Other DNA sequences in the sample encode the same CDR3. The gene calls are TRBV6-5 and TRBJ2-7; 8 bases are shared with TRBD2. Trimming cost V 6 bases and J 0 bases; bases outside gene matches: 7. Germline CDR1 is MNHEY and CDR2 is SVGAGI. The CDR3 spans 15 residues. The CDR3 loop reads CASRATSGSSYEQYF. For the CDR3, the DNA is TGTGCCAGCAGGGCTACTAGCGGTAGCTCCTACGAGCAGTACTTC.

This clone has only a few counts. The V gene is TRBV6-1, the J gene TRBJ1-4, with TRBD1 matching over 7 bases. This CDR3 comprises 14 residues. Per germline, CDR1 MNHNS and CDR2 SASEGT. The V segment lost 1 base and the J segment 7 bases; nucleotides outside the gene matches: 3. For the CDR3, the DNA is TGTGCCAGCAGTGAAGGACAGGGTTTTGAAAAACTGTTTTTT. Residues: CASSEGQGFEKLFF.

The chain joins TRBV7-2 to TRBJ2-7; 10 positions agree with TRBD2. Unmatched junction bases numbered 3, after V lost 3 bases and J lost 1 base. Germline assignment: CDR1 SGHTA and CDR2 FQGNSA. The CDR3 covers 15 residues. CDR3 DNA: TGTGCCAGCAGCTTTCAAGCGGGAGGGTCCTACGAGCAGTACTTC. Translated, it gives CASSFQAGGSYEQYF.

The chain is built from TRBV5-1 and TRBJ2-2; 9 bases align to TRBD1. The CDR3 is made up of 15 amino acids. The V segment lost 7 bases and the J segment 3 bases; nucleotides outside the gene matches: 7. Germline loops: CDR1 SGHRS, CDR2 YFSETQ. CDR3 sequence reads: CASRQQGAHTGELFF. The CDR3 DNA reads as TGCGCCAGCCGTCAACAGGGGGCCCACACCGGGGAGCTGTTTTTT.

This rearrangement joins TRBV9 to TRBJ1-1; D not certain. The ends were cut back, 0 bases at V and 3 bases at J, with 6 bases in the middle. The CDR3 sequence is 13 residues long. Germline CDR1 reads SGDLS; CDR2 reads YYNGEE. The CDR3 DNA sequence: TGTGCCAGCAGCGTAGTAACGGACACTGAAGCTTTCTTT. Its translation is CASSVVTDTEAFF.

The J gene is TRBJ1-2, the V gene TRBV9; D is unresolved. Germline loops: CDR1 SGDLS, CDR2 YYNGEE. CDR3 size: 13 residues. The V end lost 0 bases, the J end lost 8 bases, and 11 bases lay between the germline ends. The CDR3: CASSVDLRRGYTF. In nucleotides, the CDR3 is TGTGCCAGCAGCGTAGATCTCAGGAGGGGCTACACCTTC.

The chain has TRBV7-2 and TRBJ1-2; the D is unclear. This CDR3 spans 15 amino acids. Trimming stripped 1 base from V and 2 bases from J, with 11 bases between. In germline, CDR1 is SGHTA, CDR2 FQGNSA. The CDR3 sequence is CASSLGPTENYGYTF. CDR3 bases: TGTGCCAGCAGCTTAGGCCCCACAGAAAACTATGGCTACACCTTC.

The CDR3 region is CATSGGDSYEQYF. For the CDR3, the DNA is TGCGCCACCTCTGGAGGGGACTCCTACGAGCAGTACTTC. V and J are TRBV5-1 and TRBJ2-7; a weak D match, TRBD2 (6 bases). Germline lookup yields CDR1 SGHRS and CDR2 YFSETQ. The ends were cut back, 9 bases at V and 0 bases at J, with 13 bases in the middle. CDR3 size: 13 residues.

This chain uses TRBV3-1 (or the pseudogene TRBV3-2) with TRBJ2-5; possible D gene TRBD2, 5 bases. Germline CDR1 reads LGHDT; CDR2 reads YNNKEL (reference sequence). CDR3 length equals 14 residues. Trimming took off 4 bases at V and 5 bases at J, with 14 bases between the two ends. CDR3 sequence reads: CASSPLVSAETQYF. CDR3 in DNA: TGTGCCAGCAGCCCACTAGTCTCGGCTGAGACCCAGTACTTC.

The J gene is TRBJ2-1, the V gene TRBV7-6; 9 positions agree with TRBD2. Germline V gives CDR1 SGHVS, CDR2 FNYEAQ. The J segment lost 4 bases and the V segment lost 5 bases, leaving 6 bases of the junction unmatched. CDR3 length equals 15 residues. The CDR3 here is CASSPRLAGYNEQFF. CDR3 coding DNA: TGTGCCAGCAGCCCCCGGCTAGCGGGATACAATGAGCAGTTCTTC.